Presented here are 31 T cell receptor beta chains from one specimen sequenced in a study of healthy donors' naive CD4 and CD8 T cells. Starting from about 470 ng of total RNA, TCR libraries were made with linear amplification. TCRdb recomputed calls from the reads with MiXCR, one row per CDR3 protein. The table records 150,000 to 200,000 distinct CDR3 sequences, around 80% of them present only once. The sequenced sample was naive CD4+ and CD8+ T cells sorted from blood, pooled from several donors. Every receptor here comes from a pool of human donors in good health; the sample pools cells from several healthy donors.

The chain couples TRBV19 to TRBJ2-4; 13 nucleotides agree with TRBD2. Per the germline V gene, CDR1 is LNHDA and CDR2 is SQIVND (reference sequence). The V segment lost 7 bases and the J segment 16 bases; nucleotides outside the gene matches: 10. The CDR3 is made up of 13 amino acids. The CDR3 DNA reads TGTGCCAGTACCCAACGGGGACTAGCGGGATTCTACTTC. This codes for CASTQRGLAGFYF. The complete variable domain, with remaining parts taken from reference TRBV19 and TRBJ2-4, reads DGGITQSPKYLFRKEGQNVTLSCEQNLNHDAMYWYRQDPGQGLRLIYYSQIVNDFQKGDIAEGYSVSREKKESFPLTVTSAQKNPTAFYLCASTQRGLAGFYFGAGTRLSVL.

This rearrangement joins TRBV6-5 to TRBJ1-1; 9 bases are a match to TRBD1. Germline V gives CDR1 MNHEY, CDR2 SVGAGI. Trimming cost V 6 bases and J 10 bases; bases outside gene matches: 9. The CDR3 contains 13 residues. This CDR3 is CASRTGQGFAAFF. In DNA, the CDR3 is TGTGCCAGCAGGACAGGACAGGGGTTTGCAGCTTTCTTT.

The V and J genes are TRBV19 and TRBJ2-1; TRBD2 might be the D (6 bases). Deletions cut 8 bases from V and 3 bases from J, with 14 bases between. Germline CDR1 is LNHDA and CDR2 is SQIVND (reference sequence). CDR3 length: 14 amino acids. The CDR3 is CASGAAGYYNEQFF. Written as DNA, the CDR3 is TGTGCCAGTGGGGCGGCGGGGTACTACAATGAGCAGTTCTTC. The entire variable domain, with the rest obtained from reference TRBV19 and TRBJ2-1, is as follows: DGGITQSPKYLFRKEGQNVTLSCEQNLNHDAMYWYRQDPGQGLRLIYYSQIVNDFQKGDIAEGYSVSREKKESFPLTVTSAQKNPTAFYLCASGAAGYYNEQFFGPGTRLTVL.

This chain connects TRBV19 to TRBJ2-3; tentatively, D is TRBD2 (5 bases). CDR1 is LNHDA and CDR2 is SQIVND in the germline V gene (reference sequence). Between the trimmed V and J ends, which lost 5 bases and 7 bases, there was a span of 16 bases. The CDR3 consists of 14 residues. CDR3 nucleotides: TGTGCCAGTAGTGAGGGAATCGGACGGAATACGCAGTATTTT. This gives the protein CASSEGIGRNTQYF.

The rearrangement uses TRBV27 and TRBJ2-7; no firm D call. CDR3 size: 14 residues. Trimming took 5 bases from V and 0 from J, leaving 11 bases between them. Germline CDR1 reads MNHEY; CDR2 reads SMNVEV (reference sequence). CDR3 coding DNA: TGTGCCAGCAGTCTCACGCCCAGCTCCTACGAGCAGTACTTC. It is translated as CASSLTPSSYEQYF.

The CDR3 reads CASSLTDRSNQPQHF. The CDR3 DNA reads TGTGCCAGCAGCTTAACGGATCGGAGCAATCAGCCCCAGCATTTT. The J gene is TRBJ1-5, the V gene TRBV11-2; D is undetermined. CDR1 and CDR2 (germline): SGHAT, FQNNGV. With 2 bases removed from V and 1 base from J, the gap between germline ends came to 9 bases. The CDR3 loop spans 15 amino acids.

The gene calls are TRBV12-3 or TRBV12-4 and TRBJ2-1, with TRBD1 as a possible D gene (6 bases). V was pared by 2 bases and J by 3 bases, with 8 bases between. The CDR3 covers 14 residues. CDR3 DNA: TGTGCCAGCAGTTTAAACAGGGACTACAATGAGCAGTTCTTC. Translated: CASSLNRDYNEQFF.

This clonotype has more than one count but fewer than ten. J is TRBJ1-1 and V is TRBV18; D remains unclear. The CDR3 totals 12 residues. Between the trimmed V and J ends, which lost 2 bases and 10 bases, there was a span of 11 bases. CDR1 and CDR2 (germline): KGHSH, LQKENI. DNA of the CDR3: TGTGCCAGCTCACCAGTGGATGGGAGAGCTTTCTTT. Translation: CASSPVDGRAFF.

This clonotype was recorded a few times. The chain employs TRBV18 and TRBJ2-5, with 9 positions matching TRBD1. This CDR3 contains 16 residues. Germline V gives CDR1 KGHSH, CDR2 LQKENI. The trim removed 0 bases at V and 4 bases at J, leaving 6 bases unmatched. Here the CDR3 DNA reads TGTGCCAGCTCACCACCCGGGACAGGGTATCCAGAGACCCAGTACTTC. Translation: CASSPPGTGYPETQYF.

This rearrangement joins TRBV6-5 to TRBJ1-6, with 7 bases that match TRBD1. Germline loops: CDR1 MNHEY, CDR2 SVGAGI. The CDR3 runs to 14 residues. The ends lost 6 bases at V and 9 bases at J; junction bases unmatched: 8. CDR3 DNA: TGTGCCAGCAGGAGGGACAGAGTCCGTTCACCCCTCCACTTT. Protein: CASRRDRVRSPLHF.

The chain employs TRBV5-4 and TRBJ2-1, with 13 bases fitting TRBD2. The germline V gene has CDR1 SGHNT and CDR2 YYREEE (reference sequence). V shed 3 bases, J shed 8 bases, and the junction held 5 bases outside the gene matches. This CDR3 is built from 15 residues. In DNA form, the CDR3 reads TGTGCCAGCAGCTGGGGACTAGCGGGGTTCTATGAGCAGTTCTTC. Protein sequence: CASSWGLAGFYEQFF. The complete variable domain, with remaining parts taken from reference TRBV5-4 and TRBJ2-1, reads ETGVTQSPTHLIKTRGQQVTLRCSSQSGHNTVSWYQQALGQGPQFIFQYYREEENGRGNFPPRFSGLQFPNYSSELNVNALELDDSALYLCASSWGLAGFYEQFFGPGTRLTVL.

V usage is TRBV27 and J usage is TRBJ2-5; D is perhaps TRBD1 (5 bases). V was trimmed by 3 bases and J by 7 bases, leaving 6 bases between them. The CDR3 is 11 residues long. Germline values: CDR1 MNHEY, CDR2 SMNVEV (reference sequence). CDR3 in DNA: TGTGCCAGCAGTTTTCAGGGGACCCAGTACTTC. Its translation is CASSFQGTQYF.

The chain combines TRBV29-1 with TRBJ2-1; D is unclear. Trimming pared 4 bases from V and 8 bases from J, leaving 15 bases between. CDR3 length: 13 residues. CDR1 is SQVTM and CDR2 is ANQGSEA in the germline V gene. CDR3 residues: CSVVRELWYEQFF. The CDR3 DNA is TGCAGCGTTGTGCGCGAACTTTGGTATGAGCAGTTCTTC.

The J gene is TRBJ2-7, the V gene TRBV5-6, with D unclear. V lost 1 base and J 3 bases, leaving 5 bases between the germline ends. Germline V gene data show CDR1 as SGHDT and CDR2 as YYEEEE. The CDR3 has 12 amino acids. In DNA, the CDR3 is TGTGCCAGCAGCTTGTTGTACTACGAGCAGTACTTC. Amino acid sequence: CASSLLYYEQYF.

The V call is TRBV6-5, the J call TRBJ1-4, with D possibly TRBD1 on 5 matching bases. Germline V gene data show CDR1 as MNHEY and CDR2 as SVGAGI. Trimming shortened V by 3 bases and J by 0 bases, and 8 bases separated the two germline ends. The CDR3 loop spans 15 amino acids. DNA of the CDR3: TGTGCCAGCAGTTATGAGGGGACAACTAATGAAAAACTGTTTTTT. Translated: CASSYEGTTNEKLFF.

The chain uses TRBV2 and TRBJ2-2, with 9 bases aligning to TRBD2. This CDR3 has 17 amino acids. Per germline, CDR1 SNHLY and CDR2 FYNNEI. Trimming at V came to 1 base and at J to 7 bases, leaving 10 bases not matched to a gene. The CDR3: CASSEGVSGSGSGELFF. In DNA form, the CDR3 reads TGTGCCAGCAGTGAAGGGGTTAGCGGGAGTGGAAGCGGGGAGCTGTTTTTT.

The rearrangement links TRBV30 to TRBJ2-7, with a tentative D call TRBD1 (6 bases). CDR1 is GTSNPN and CDR2 is SVGIG in the germline V gene (reference sequence). Trimming shortened V by 3 bases and J by 3 bases, and 24 bases separated the two germline ends. This CDR3 comprises 17 residues. The CDR3 sequence is CAWREIMDNTRGYEQYF. The CDR3 DNA reads TGTGCCTGGAGGGAGATCATGGACAACACCAGGGGCTACGAGCAGTACTTC.

The V and J genes are TRBV27 and TRBJ2-7, with D unclear. The CDR3 consists of 9 residues. V lost 8 bases and J 5 bases, leaving 4 bases between the germline ends. Germline V gene data show CDR1 as MNHEY and CDR2 as SMNVEV (reference sequence). The CDR3 is CASGNEQYF. The CDR3 coding sequence is TGTGCCAGCGGGAACGAGCAGTACTTC.

The chain is built from TRBV29-1 and TRBJ2-3, with D possibly matching TRBD1 (6 bases). CDR3 length: 14 amino acids. Germline CDR1 reads SQVTM; CDR2 reads ANQGSEA. V was pared by 7 bases and J by 0 bases, with 14 bases between. The CDR3 reads CSDSHRASTDTQYF. The CDR3 DNA sequence: TGCAGCGATTCTCACAGGGCGAGCACAGATACGCAGTATTTT.

CDR3 region: CASSVTGTGNEKLFF. The CDR3 bases are TGTGCCAGCAGCGTCACCGGGACAGGGAATGAAAAACTGTTTTTT. The rearrangement uses TRBV6-5 and TRBJ1-4, with 9 positions matching TRBD1. V was pared by 6 bases and J by 5 bases, with 7 bases of the junction left unmatched. The germline CDR1 and CDR2 sequences are MNHEY and SVGAGI. This CDR3 is 15 amino acids long.

This sequence joins TRBV5-4 and TRBJ2-1; no clear D. V lost 0 bases to trimming and J lost 4 bases, with 11 bases between them. The CDR3 loop spans 15 amino acids. Germline V lookup: CDR1 SGHNT, CDR2 YYREEE (reference sequence). The CDR3 bases are TGTGCCAGCAGCTTGGTGTTGGGTCCTTACAATGAGCAGTTCTTC. Protein sequence: CASSLVLGPYNEQFF. Filled out from reference TRBV5-4 and TRBJ2-1, the complete variable domain reads ETGVTQSPTHLIKTRGQQVTLRCSSQSGHNTVSWYQQALGQGPQFIFQYYREEENGRGNFPPRFSGLQFPNYSSELNVNALELDDSALYLCASSLVLGPYNEQFFGPGTRLTVL.

The V gene is TRBV5-4, the J gene TRBJ2-7, with 11 bases that match TRBD2. CDR1 is SGHNT, CDR2 YYREEE, per germline (reference sequence). This CDR3 comprises 17 residues. Trimming cost V 0 bases and J 3 bases; bases outside gene matches: 8. The chain's CDR3 is CASSLGSGRARYYEQYF. CDR3 coding DNA: TGTGCCAGCAGCTTGGGTAGCGGGAGGGCCCGGTACTACGAGCAGTACTTC.

The chain joins TRBV6-6 to TRBJ2-7; D is unclear. Germline V gives CDR1 MNHNY, CDR2 SVGAGI (reference sequence). CDR3 length equals 14 residues. Trimming stripped 7 bases from V and 0 bases from J, with 13 bases between. CDR3 nucleotide sequence: TGTGCCAGCACCCCCGACACTTTCTCCTACGAGCAGTACTTC. Protein: CASTPDTFSYEQYF.

The chain employs TRBV2 and TRBJ2-1; 11 bases match TRBD1. The V segment lost 7 bases and the J segment 9 bases; nucleotides outside the gene matches: 8. Germline CDR1 reads SNHLY; CDR2 reads FYNNEI. The CDR3 consists of 14 residues. This chain's CDR3 is CASNKGQGVFEQFF. The CDR3 DNA follows: TGTGCCAGCAACAAGGGACAGGGGGTTTTTGAGCAGTTCTTC.

The J gene is TRBJ2-7, the V gene TRBV19, with 10 bases matching TRBD2. CDR1 and CDR2 from the germline V gene are LNHDA and SQIVND (reference sequence). The CDR3 is 16 residues long. V lost 5 bases and J lost 5; bases outside the gene matches: 12. CDR3: CASSSTPGTSADEQYF. For the CDR3, the DNA is TGTGCCAGTAGTTCTACACCCGGGACTAGCGCCGACGAGCAGTACTTC. Supplemented by reference TRBV19 and TRBJ2-7, the full variable domain reads DGGITQSPKYLFRKEGQNVTLSCEQNLNHDAMYWYRQDPGQGLRLIYYSQIVNDFQKGDIAEGYSVSREKKESFPLTVTSAQKNPTAFYLCASSSTPGTSADEQYFGPGTRLTVT.

V usage is TRBV27 and J usage is TRBJ1-2; D is unresolved. With 0 bases removed from V and 8 bases from J, the gap between germline ends came to 13 bases. The CDR3 has 14 amino acids. The germline gives CDR1 MNHEY, CDR2 SMNVEV (reference sequence). CDR3: CASSLSVEYGGYTF. Written as DNA, the CDR3 is TGTGCCAGCAGTTTATCGGTGGAATACGGCGGCTACACCTTC.

The chain carries TRBV19 and TRBJ2-4, with 7 bases matching TRBD2. The CDR3 consists of 15 residues. The junction had 5 bases not matched to a gene; V was cut back by 1 base and J by 5 bases. Germline CDR1 is LNHDA and CDR2 is SQIVND (reference sequence). The CDR3: CASSIVTSLQNIQYF. The CDR3 DNA is TGTGCCAGTAGTATAGTGACTAGCCTCCAAAACATTCAGTACTTC. Variable domain in full (rest from reference TRBV19 and TRBJ2-4): DGGITQSPKYLFRKEGQNVTLSCEQNLNHDAMYWYRQDPGQGLRLIYYSQIVNDFQKGDIAEGYSVSREKKESFPLTVTSAQKNPTAFYLCASSIVTSLQNIQYFGAGTRLSVL.

The chain links TRBV6-5 to TRBJ2-5; D is perhaps TRBD1 (6 bases). CDR1 MNHEY and CDR2 SVGAGI come from the germline V gene. The CDR3 spans 16 residues. Trimming took off 0 bases at V and 4 bases at J, with 15 bases between the two ends. CDR3 residues: CASSYSAGDRGETQYF. The CDR3 DNA follows: TGTGCCAGCAGTTACTCCGCAGGGGATAGGGGAGAGACCCAGTACTTC.

This clonotype was found a few times. V is TRBV29-1 and J is TRBJ2-7; TRBD2 agrees at 8 bases. This CDR3 has 13 amino acids. The J segment lost 5 bases and the V segment lost 5 bases, leaving 8 bases of the junction unmatched. Per the germline V gene, CDR1 is SQVTM and CDR2 is ANQGSEA. Here the CDR3 reads CSVCAGGSHEQYF. The CDR3 DNA is TGCAGCGTTTGTGCGGGAGGTAGCCACGAGCAGTACTTC.

Concerning this clonotype itself: A read error may produce the germline difference seen at one junction end. The chain links TRBV5-1 to TRBJ2-5; no clear D gene. Germline V lookup: CDR1 SGHRS, CDR2 YFSETQ. The CDR3 has 14 amino acids. In DNA, the CDR3 is TGTGCCAGCAGCTTAGTGGCAAATCAAGAGACCCAGTACTTC. This sequence encodes CASSLVANQETQYF.

Notes on this clonotype: An end of the junction differs from the germline gene, which may be a read error. This chain connects TRBV10-3 to TRBJ2-1, with D tentatively TRBD1 (6 bases). Germline V gene lookup returns CDR1 ENHRY and CDR2 SYGVKD. This CDR3 spans 13 amino acids. The CDR3 coding sequence is TGTGCCATCGGGGGCGGATGGGCCAATGAGCAGCTCTTC. Translating gives CAIGGGWANEQLF.